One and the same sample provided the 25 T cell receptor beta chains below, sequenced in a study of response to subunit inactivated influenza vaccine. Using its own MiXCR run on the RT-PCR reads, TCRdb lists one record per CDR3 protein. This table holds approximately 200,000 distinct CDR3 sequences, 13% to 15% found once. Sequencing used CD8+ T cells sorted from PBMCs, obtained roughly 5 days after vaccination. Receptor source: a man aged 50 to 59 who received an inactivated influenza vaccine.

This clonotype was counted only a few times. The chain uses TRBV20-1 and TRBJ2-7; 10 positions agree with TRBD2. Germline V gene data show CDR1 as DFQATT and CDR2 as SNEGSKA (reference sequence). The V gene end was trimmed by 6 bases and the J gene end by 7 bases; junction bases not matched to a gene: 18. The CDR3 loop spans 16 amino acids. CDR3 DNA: TGCAGTGCCAACCCCGAGGCGGCTAGCGGGAGTGAGGAGCAGTACTTC. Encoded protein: CSANPEAASGSEEQYF.

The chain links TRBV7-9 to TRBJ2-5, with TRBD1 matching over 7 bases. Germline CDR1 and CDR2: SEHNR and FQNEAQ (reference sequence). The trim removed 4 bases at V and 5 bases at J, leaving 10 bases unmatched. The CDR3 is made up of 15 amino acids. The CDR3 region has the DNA TGTGCCAGCAGCTCGTTCACAGGGGTTCGGGAGACCCAGTACTTC. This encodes CASSSFTGVRETQYF.

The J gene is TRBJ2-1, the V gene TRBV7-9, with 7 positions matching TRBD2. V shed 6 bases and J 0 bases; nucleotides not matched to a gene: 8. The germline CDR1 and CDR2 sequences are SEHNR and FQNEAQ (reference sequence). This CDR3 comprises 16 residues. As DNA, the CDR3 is TGTGCCAGCAGATCCGCTAGCGGAAGCTCCTACAATGAGCAGTTCTTC. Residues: CASRSASGSSYNEQFF.

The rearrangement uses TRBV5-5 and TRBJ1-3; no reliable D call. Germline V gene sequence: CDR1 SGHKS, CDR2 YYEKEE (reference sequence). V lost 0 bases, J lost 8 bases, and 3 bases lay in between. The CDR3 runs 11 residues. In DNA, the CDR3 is TGTGCCAGCAGCTTGGTTGACACCATATATTTT. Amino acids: CASSLVDTIYF.

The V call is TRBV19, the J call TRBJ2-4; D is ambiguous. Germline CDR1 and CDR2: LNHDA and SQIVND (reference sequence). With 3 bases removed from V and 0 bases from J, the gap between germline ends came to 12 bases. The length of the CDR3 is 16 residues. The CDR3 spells CASSISEALAKNIQYF. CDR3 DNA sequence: TGTGCCAGTAGTATCAGTGAAGCATTAGCCAAAAACATTCAGTACTTC.

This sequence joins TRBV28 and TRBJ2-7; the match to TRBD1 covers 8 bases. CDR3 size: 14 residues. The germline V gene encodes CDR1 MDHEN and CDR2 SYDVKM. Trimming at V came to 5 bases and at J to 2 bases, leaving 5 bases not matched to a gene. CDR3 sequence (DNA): TGTGCCAGCAGTCGGACAGGGACACCCTACGAGCAGTACTTC. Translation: CASSRTGTPYEQYF. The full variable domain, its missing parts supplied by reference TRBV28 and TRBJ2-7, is DVKVTQSSRYLVKRTGEKVFLECVQDMDHENMFWYRQDPGLGLRLIYFSYDVKMKEKGDIPEGYSVSREKKERFSLILESASTNQTSMYLCASSRTGTPYEQYFGPGTRLTVT.

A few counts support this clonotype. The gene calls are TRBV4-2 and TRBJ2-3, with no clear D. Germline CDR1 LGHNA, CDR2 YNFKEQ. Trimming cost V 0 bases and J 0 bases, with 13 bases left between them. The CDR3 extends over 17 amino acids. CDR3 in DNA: TGTGCCAGCAGCCAAGATCCGGGTAGACCTAGCACAGATACGCAGTATTTT. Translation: CASSQDPGRPSTDTQYF.

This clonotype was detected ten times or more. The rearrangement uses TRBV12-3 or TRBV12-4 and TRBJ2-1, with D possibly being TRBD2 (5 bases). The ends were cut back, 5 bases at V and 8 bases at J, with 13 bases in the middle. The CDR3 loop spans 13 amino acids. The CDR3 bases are TGTGCCAGCAGTCCCACTAGTGGACATGAGCAGTTCTTC. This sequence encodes CASSPTSGHEQFF.

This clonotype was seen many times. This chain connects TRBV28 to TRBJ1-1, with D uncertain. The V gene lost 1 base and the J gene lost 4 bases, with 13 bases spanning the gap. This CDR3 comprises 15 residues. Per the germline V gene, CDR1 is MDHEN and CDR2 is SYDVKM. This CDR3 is CASSLLVTWGTEAFF. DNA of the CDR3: TGTGCCAGCAGTTTATTGGTGACATGGGGCACTGAAGCTTTCTTT.

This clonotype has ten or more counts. CDR3 sequence (DNA): TGTGCCAGCAGCCAAGCAGTCCACGCTGAAAAACTGTTTTTT. The encoded protein is CASSQAVHAEKLFF. V usage is TRBV3-1 and J usage is TRBJ1-4; D call uncertain. The CDR3 contains 14 residues. Germline CDR1 is LGHDT and CDR2 is YNNKEL (reference sequence). With 1 base removed from V and 7 bases from J, the gap between germline ends came to 10 bases.

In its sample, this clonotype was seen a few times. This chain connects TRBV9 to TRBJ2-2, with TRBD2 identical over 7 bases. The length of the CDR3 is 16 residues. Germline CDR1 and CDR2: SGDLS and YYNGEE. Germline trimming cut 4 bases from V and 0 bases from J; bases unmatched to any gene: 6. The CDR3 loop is CASSSRGRANTGELFF. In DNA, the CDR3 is TGTGCCAGCAGCTCCAGAGGGAGGGCGAACACCGGGGAGCTGTTTTTT. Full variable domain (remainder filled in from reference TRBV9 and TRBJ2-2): DSGVTQTPKHLITATGQRVTLRCSPRSGDLSVYWYQQSLDQGLQFLIQYYNGEERAKGNILERFSAQQFPDLHSELNLSSLELGDSALYFCASSSRGRANTGELFFGEGSRLTVL.

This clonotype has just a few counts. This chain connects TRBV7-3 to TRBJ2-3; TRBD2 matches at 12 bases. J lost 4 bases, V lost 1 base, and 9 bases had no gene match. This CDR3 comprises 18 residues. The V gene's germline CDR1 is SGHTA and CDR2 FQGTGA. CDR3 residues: CASSLSLAGGPYADTQYF. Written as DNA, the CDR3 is TGTGCCAGCAGCTTAAGTCTAGCGGGAGGGCCTTACGCAGATACGCAGTATTTT.

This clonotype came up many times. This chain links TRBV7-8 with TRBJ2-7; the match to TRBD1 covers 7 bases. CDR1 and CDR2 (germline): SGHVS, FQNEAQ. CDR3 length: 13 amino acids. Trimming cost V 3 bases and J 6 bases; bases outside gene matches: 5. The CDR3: CASSLLAGGEQYF. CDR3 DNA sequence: TGTGCCAGCAGCTTGCTGGCAGGGGGCGAGCAGTACTTC.

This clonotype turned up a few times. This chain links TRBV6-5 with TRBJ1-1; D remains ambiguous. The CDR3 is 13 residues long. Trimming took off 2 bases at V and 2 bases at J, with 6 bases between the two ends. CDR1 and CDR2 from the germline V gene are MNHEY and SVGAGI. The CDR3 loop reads CASSYGDNTEAFF. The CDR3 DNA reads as TGTGCCAGCAGTTACGGCGATAACACTGAAGCTTTCTTT.

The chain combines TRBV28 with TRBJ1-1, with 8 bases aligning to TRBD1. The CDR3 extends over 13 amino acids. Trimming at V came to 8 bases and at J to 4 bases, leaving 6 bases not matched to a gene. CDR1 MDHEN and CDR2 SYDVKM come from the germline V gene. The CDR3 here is CASGQGGATEAFF. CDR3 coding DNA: TGTGCCAGCGGACAGGGTGGGGCCACTGAAGCTTTCTTT.

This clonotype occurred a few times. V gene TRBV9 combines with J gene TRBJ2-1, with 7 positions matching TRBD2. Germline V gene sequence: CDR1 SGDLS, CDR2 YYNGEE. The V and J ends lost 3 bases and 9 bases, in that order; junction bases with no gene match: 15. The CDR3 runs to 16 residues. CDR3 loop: CASSGRGGLGLGEQFF. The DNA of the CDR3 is TGTGCCAGCAGCGGGAGGGGAGGACTAGGACTAGGTGAGCAGTTCTTC.

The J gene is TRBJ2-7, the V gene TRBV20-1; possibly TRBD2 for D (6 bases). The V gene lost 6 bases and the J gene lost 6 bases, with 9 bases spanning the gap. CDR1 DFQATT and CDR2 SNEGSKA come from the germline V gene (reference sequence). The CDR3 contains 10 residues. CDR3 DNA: TGCAGTGCAGACGGGGGCGAGCAGTACTTC. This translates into CSADGGEQYF.

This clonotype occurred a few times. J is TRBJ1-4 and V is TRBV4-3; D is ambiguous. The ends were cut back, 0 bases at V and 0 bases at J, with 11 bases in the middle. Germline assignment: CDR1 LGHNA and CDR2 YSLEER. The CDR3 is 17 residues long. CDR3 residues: CASSQDFPAATNEKLFF. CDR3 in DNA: TGCGCCAGCAGCCAAGATTTTCCCGCTGCAACTAATGAAAAACTGTTTTTT.

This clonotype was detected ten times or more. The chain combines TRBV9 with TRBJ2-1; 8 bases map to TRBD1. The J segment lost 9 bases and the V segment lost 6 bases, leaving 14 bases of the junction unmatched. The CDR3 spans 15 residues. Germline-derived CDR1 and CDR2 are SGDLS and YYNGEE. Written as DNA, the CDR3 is TGTGCCAGCACAAGGGGGGACAGGCCTCCAGGTGAGCAGTTCTTC. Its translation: CASTRGDRPPGEQFF.

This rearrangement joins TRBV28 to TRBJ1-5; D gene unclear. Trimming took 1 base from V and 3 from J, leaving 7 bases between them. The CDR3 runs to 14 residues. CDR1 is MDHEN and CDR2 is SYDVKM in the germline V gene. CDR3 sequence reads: CASSLLGNNQPQHF. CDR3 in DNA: TGTGCCAGCAGTTTATTGGGCAACAATCAGCCCCAGCATTTT.

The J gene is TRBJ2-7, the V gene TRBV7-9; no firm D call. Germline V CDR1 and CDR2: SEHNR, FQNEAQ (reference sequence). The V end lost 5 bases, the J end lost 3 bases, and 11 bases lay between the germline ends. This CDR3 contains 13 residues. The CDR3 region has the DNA TGTGCCAGCAGCGAGAGCCCCAGCTACGAGCAGTACTTC. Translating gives CASSESPSYEQYF.

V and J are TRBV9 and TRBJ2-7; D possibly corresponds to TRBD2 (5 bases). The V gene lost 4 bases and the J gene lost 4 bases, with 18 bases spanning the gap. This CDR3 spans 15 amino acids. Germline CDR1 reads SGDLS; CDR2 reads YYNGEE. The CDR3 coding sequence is TGTGCCAGCAGCCAAGGACTTGGATATTTTTACGAGCAGTACTTC. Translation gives CASSQGLGYFYEQYF. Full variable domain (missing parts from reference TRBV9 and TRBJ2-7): DSGVTQTPKHLITATGQRVTLRCSPRSGDLSVYWYQQSLDQGLQFLIQYYNGEERAKGNILERFSAQQFPDLHSELNLSSLELGDSALYFCASSQGLGYFYEQYFGPGTRLTVT.

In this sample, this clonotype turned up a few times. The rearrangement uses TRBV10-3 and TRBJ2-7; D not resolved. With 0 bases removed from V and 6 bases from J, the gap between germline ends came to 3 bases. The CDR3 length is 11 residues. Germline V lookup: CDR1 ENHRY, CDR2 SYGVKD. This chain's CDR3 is CAISESSEQYF. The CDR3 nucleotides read TGTGCCATCAGTGAGTCCAGCGAGCAGTACTTC.

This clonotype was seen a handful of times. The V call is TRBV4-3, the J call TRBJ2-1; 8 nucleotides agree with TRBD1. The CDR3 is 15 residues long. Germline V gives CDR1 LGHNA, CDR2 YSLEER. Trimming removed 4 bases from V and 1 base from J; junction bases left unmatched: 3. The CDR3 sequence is CASSLGQGSYNEQFF. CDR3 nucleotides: TGCGCCAGCAGCCTTGGACAGGGTTCCTACAATGAGCAGTTCTTC.

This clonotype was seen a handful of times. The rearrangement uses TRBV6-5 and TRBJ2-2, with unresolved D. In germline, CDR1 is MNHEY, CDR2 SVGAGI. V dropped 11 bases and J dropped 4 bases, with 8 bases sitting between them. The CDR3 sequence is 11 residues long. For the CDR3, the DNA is TGTGCCGTCGGAAGCACCGGGGAGCTGTTTTTT. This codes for CAVGSTGELFF.